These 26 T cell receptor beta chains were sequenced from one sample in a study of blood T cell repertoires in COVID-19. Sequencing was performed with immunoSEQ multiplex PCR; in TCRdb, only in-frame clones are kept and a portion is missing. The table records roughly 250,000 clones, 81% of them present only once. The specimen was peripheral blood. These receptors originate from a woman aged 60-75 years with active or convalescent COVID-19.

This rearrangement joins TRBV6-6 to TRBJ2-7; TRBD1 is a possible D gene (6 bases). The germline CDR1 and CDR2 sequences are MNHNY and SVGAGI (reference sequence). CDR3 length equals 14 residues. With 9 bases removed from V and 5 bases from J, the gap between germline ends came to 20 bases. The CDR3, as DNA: TGTGCCAGTTCTGGGGGCCCTCCAACCGACGAGCAGTACTTC. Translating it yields CASSGGPPTDEQYF.

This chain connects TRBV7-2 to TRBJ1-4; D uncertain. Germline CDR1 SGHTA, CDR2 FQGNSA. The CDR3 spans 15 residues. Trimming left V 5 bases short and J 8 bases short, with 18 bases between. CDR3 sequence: CASSPRRQDGEKLFF. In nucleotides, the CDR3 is TGTGCCAGCAGCCCCCGCCGTCAGGATGGCGAAAAACTGTTTTTT.

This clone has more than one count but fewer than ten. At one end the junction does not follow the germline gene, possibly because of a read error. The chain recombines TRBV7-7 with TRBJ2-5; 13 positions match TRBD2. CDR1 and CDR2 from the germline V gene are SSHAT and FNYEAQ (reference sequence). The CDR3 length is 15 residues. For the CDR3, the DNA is TGTGCTAGCAGCTTAGGGACTAGCGGGGTCGAGACCCAGTACTTC. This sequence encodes CASSLGTSGVETQYF.

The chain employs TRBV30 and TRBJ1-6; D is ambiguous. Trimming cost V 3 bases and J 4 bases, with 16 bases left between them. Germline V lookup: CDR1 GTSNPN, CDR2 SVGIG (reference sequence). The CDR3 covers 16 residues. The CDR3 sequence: CAWREAGSTYNSPLHF. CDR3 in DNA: TGTGCCTGGAGAGAAGCAGGATCCACTTATAATTCACCCCTCCACTTT. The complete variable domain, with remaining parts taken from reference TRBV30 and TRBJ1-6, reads SQTIHQWPATLVQPVGSPLSLECTVEGTSNPNLYWYRQAAGRGLQLLFYSVGIGQISSEVPQNLSASRPQDRQFILSSKKLLLSDSGFYLCAWREAGSTYNSPLHFGNGTRLTVT.

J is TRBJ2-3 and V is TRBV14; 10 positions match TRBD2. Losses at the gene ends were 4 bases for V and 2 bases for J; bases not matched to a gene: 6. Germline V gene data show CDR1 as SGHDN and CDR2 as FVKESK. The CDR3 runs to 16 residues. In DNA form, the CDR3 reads TGTGCCAGCAGCCTGAGCGGGGGGGTCTACACAGATACGCAGTATTTT. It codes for CASSLSGGVYTDTQYF.

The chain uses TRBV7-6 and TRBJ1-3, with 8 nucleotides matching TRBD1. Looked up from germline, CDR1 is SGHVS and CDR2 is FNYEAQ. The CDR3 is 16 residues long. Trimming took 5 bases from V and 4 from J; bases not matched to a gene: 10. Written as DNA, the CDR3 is TGTGCCAGCAGCCCCGCGCATGGACAGGGAGGAAACACCATATATTTT. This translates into CASSPAHGQGGNTIYF.

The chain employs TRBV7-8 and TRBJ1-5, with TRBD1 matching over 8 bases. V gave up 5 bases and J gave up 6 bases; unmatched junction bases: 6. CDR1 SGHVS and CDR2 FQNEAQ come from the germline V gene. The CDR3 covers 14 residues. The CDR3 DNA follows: TGTGCCAGCAGCACCCAGGGGGCTGGTCAGCCCCAGCATTTT. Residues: CASSTQGAGQPQHF.

CDR3 DNA sequence: TGTGCCAGCAGTCACCATATGAGCTACGAGCAGTACTTC. Translating it yields CASSHHMSYEQYF. This sequence joins TRBV7-6 and TRBJ2-7; D call uncertain. This CDR3 has 13 residues. CDR1 is SGHVS and CDR2 is FNYEAQ in the germline V gene. Trimming left V 6 bases short and J 3 bases short, with 12 bases between.

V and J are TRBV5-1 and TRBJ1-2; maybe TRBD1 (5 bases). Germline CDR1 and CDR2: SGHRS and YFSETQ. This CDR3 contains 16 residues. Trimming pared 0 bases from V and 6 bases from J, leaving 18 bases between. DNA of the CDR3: TGCGCCAGCAGCTTGGGGGGCACTGCGCGGTTGGATGGCTACACCTTC. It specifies CASSLGGTARLDGYTF.

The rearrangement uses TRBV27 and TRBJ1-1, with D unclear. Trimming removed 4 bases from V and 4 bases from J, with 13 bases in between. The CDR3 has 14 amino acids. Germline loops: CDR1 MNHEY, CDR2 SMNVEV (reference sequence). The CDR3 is CASSSNSGFTEAFF. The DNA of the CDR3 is TGTGCCAGCAGTTCGAATTCGGGGTTCACTGAAGCTTTCTTT.

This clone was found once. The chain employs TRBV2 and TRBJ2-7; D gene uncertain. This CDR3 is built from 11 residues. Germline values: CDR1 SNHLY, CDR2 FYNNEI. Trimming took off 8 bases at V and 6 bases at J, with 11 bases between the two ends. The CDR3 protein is CASGPLREQYF. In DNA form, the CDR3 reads TGTGCCAGCGGGCCTCTGCGCGAGCAGTACTTC.

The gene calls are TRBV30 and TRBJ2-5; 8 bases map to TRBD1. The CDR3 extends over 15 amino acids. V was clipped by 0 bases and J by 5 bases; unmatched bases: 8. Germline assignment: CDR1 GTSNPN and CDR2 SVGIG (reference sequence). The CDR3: CAWSVPQGARETQYF. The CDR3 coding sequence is TGTGCCTGGAGTGTACCGCAGGGGGCGCGGGAGACCCAGTACTTC.

This CDR3 is CASSPSGGATDEQFF. The CDR3 nucleotides read TGTGCCAGCAGTCCGAGCGGGGGGGCCACGGATGAGCAGTTCTTC. The chain carries TRBV28 and TRBJ2-1; 10 bases fit TRBD2. From germline, CDR1 is MDHEN and CDR2 SYDVKM. With V trimmed by 5 bases and J by 8 bases, 9 bases remained unmatched. The CDR3 spans 15 residues. Filled out from reference TRBV28 and TRBJ2-1, the complete variable domain reads DVKVTQSSRYLVKRTGEKVFLECVQDMDHENMFWYRQDPGLGLRLIYFSYDVKMKEKGDIPEGYSVSREKKERFSLILESASTNQTSMYLCASSPSGGATDEQFFGPGTRLTVL.

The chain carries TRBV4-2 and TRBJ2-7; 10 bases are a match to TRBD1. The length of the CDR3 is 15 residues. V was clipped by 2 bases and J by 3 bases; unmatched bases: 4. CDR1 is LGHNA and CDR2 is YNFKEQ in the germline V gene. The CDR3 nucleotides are TGTGCCAGCAGCCAATCCGGGACAGGGGACTACGAGCAGTACTTC. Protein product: CASSQSGTGDYEQYF.

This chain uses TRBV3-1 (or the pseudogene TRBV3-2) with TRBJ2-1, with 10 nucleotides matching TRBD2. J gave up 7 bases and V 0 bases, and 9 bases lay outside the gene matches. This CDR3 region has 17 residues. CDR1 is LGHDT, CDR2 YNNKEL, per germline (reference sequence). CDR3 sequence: CASSQEIERGGINEQFF. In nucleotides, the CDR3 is TGTGCCAGCAGCCAAGAGATAGAGCGGGGGGGGATTAATGAGCAGTTCTTC.

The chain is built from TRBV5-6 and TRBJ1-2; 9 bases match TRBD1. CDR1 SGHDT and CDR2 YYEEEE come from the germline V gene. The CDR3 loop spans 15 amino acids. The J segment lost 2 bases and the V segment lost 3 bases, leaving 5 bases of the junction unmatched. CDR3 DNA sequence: TGTGCCAGCAGCTGGACAGGGGTTGGAAACTATGGCTACACCTTC. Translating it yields CASSWTGVGNYGYTF. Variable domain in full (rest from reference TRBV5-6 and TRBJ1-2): DAGVTQSPTHLIKTRGQQVTLRCSPKSGHDTVSWYQQALGQGPQFIFQYYEEEERQRGNFPDRFSGHQFPNYSSELNVNALLLGDSALYLCASSWTGVGNYGYTFGSGTRLTVV.

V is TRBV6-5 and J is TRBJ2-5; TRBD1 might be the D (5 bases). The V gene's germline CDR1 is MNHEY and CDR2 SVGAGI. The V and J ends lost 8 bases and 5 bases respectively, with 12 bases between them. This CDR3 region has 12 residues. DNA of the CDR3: TGTGCCAGCGGAAGGGGAACGGAGACCCAGTACTTC. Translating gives CASGRGTETQYF.

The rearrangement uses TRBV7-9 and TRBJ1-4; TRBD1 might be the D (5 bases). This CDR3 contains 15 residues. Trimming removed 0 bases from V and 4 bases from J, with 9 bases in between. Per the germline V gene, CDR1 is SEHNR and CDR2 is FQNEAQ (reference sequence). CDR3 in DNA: TGTGCCAGCAGCTTAGCCGGGCAGGGTAATGAAAAACTGTTTTTT. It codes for CASSLAGQGNEKLFF. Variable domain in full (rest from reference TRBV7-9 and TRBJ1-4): DTGVSQNPRHKITKRGQNVTFRCDPISEHNRLYWYRQTLGQGPEFLTYFQNEAQLEKSRLLSDRFSAERPKGSFSTLEIQRTEQGDSAMYLCASSLAGQGNEKLFFGSGTQLSVL.

The DNA for the CDR3 is TGTGCCAGCAGCTATGGACAGGGGAACACTGAAGCTTTCTTT. It specifies CASSYGQGNTEAFF. The chain combines TRBV7-8 with TRBJ1-1; 8 nucleotides align to TRBD1. With 4 bases clipped from V and 1 base from J, the junction kept 2 bases outside the gene matches. This CDR3 region has 14 residues. Germline values: CDR1 SGHVS, CDR2 FQNEAQ. The complete variable domain, with remaining parts taken from reference TRBV7-8 and TRBJ1-1, reads GAGVSQSPRYKVAKRGQDVALRCDPISGHVSLFWYQQALGQGPEFLTYFQNEAQLDKSGLPSDRFFAERPEGSVSTLKIQRTQQEDSAVYLCASSYGQGNTEAFFGQGTRLTVV.

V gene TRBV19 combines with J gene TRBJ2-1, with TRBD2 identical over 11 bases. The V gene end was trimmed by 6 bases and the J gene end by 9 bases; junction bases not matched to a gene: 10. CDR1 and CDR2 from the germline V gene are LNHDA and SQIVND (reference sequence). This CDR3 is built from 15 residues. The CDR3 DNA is TGTGCCAGTAGCCAGACTAGCGGGGCGGCCGGTGAGCAGTTCTTC. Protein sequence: CASSQTSGAAGEQFF.

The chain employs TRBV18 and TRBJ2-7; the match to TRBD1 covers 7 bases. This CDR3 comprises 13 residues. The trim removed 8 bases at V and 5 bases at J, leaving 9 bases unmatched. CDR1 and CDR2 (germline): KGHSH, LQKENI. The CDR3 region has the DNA TGTGCCAGCGCCGGGGACAGCGACAACGAGCAGTACTTC. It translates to CASAGDSDNEQYF.

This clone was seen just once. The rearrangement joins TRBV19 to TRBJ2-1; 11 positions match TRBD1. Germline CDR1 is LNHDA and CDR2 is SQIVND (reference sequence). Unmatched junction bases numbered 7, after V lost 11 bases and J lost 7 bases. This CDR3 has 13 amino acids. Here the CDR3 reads CAGGQGAVNEQFF. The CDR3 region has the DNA TGTGCCGGCGGACAGGGGGCTGTAAATGAGCAGTTCTTC.

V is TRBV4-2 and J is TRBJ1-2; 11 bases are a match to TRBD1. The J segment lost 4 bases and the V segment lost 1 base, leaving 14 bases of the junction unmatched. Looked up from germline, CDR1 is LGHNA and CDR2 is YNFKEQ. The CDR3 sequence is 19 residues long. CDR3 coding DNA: TGTGCCAGCAGCCAAGTTCGGGGATTGGGACAGGGGGAAAGCTATGGCTACACCTTC. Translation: CASSQVRGLGQGESYGYTF.

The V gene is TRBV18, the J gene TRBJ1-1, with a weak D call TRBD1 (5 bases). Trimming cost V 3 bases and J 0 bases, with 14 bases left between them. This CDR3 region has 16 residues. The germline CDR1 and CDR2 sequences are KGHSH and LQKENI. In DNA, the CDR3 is TGTGCCAGCTCACCGGGGCAGCGCCGTTTGAACACTGAAGCTTTCTTT. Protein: CASSPGQRRLNTEAFF.

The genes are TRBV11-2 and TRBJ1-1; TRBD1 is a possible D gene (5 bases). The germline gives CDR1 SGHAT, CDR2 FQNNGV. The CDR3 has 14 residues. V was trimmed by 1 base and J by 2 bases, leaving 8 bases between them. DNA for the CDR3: TGTGCCAGCAGCTTAGGCGGGACCAACACTGAAGCTTTCTTT. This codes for CASSLGGTNTEAFF. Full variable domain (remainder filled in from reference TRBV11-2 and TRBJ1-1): EAGVAQSPRYKIIEKRQSVAFWCNPISGHATLYWYQQILGQGPKLLIQFQNNGVVDDSQLPKDRFSAERLKGVDSTLKIQPAKLEDSAVYLCASSLGGTNTEAFFGQGTRLTVV.

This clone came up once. CDR3 nucleotides: TGTGCCAGCAGTTTACGACAGAATTCACCCCTCCACTTT. This codes for CASSLRQNSPLHF. The chain couples TRBV28 to TRBJ1-6; D may be TRBD1 (5 bases). The CDR3 is 13 residues long. Trimming took off 2 bases at V and 7 bases at J, with 6 bases between the two ends. Germline CDR1 and CDR2: MDHEN and SYDVKM.